One sample yielded the 21 T cell receptor beta chains listed below, sequenced in a study of tumor and adjacent non-tumor tissue in lung cancer. A modified ARM-PCR protocol with three rounds of nested PCR amplified TCRbeta. MiXCR, applied by TCRdb to the multiplex PCR reads, yields one record per CDR3 protein. Among tens of thousands of distinct CDR3 sequences listed, about 82% were seen once. No cell sorting was done before RNA was extracted from the tissue. More than 3 cm separated this lung sample from the edge of the tumor. What was sequenced was distant non-tumor lung tissue. The origin of the receptors is a man in his 60s with non-small cell lung cancer.

A remark on this clonotype: The junction differs from germline at one of its ends, possibly a read error. This chain links TRBV11-2 with TRBJ2-6; possibly TRBD1 for D (5 bases). Germline V gene data show CDR1 as SGHAT and CDR2 as FQNNGV. This CDR3 comprises 19 residues. The CDR3 coding sequence is TGTGCAAGCAGCTTAGTTCCAAAGGAAAGGCCCTCTGGGGCTAACGTCCTGACTTTC. Residues: CASSLVPKERPSGANVLTF.

J is TRBJ2-7 and V is TRBV20-1; TRBD2 matches 13 bases. From germline, CDR1 is DFQATT and CDR2 SNEGSKA (reference sequence). This CDR3 spans 13 amino acids. V trimming: 4 bases; J trimming: 4 bases; junction bases outside the gene matches: 1. In DNA, the CDR3 is TGCAGTGCTACGGGACTAGCGGGATACGAGCAGTACTTC. Amino acid sequence: CSATGLAGYEQYF.

This chain links TRBV19 with TRBJ1-5; D not resolved. Germline lookup yields CDR1 LNHDA and CDR2 SQIVND (reference sequence). The CDR3 contains 15 residues. The CDR3 DNA is TGTGCTAAGCGAGGGCAGGATTGTAGCAATCAGCCCCAGCATTTT. It codes for CAKRGQDCSNQPQHF.

Details on this clonotype: This sequence may be a read error, since a much larger clone differs from it by one base. J is TRBJ2-3 and V is TRBV29-1; D tentatively reads TRBD1 or TRBD2 (5 bases each). In germline, CDR1 is SQVTM, CDR2 ANQGSEA. This CDR3 region has 13 residues. This chain's CDR3 is CSGAGPHTGTQYF. The CDR3 DNA is TGCAGCGGCGCGGGCCCCCACACAGGTACGCAGTATTTT.

As to this clonotype: No conserved phenylalanine or tryptophan is present at the end of the CDR3, so a read error is the likely explanation. The CDR3 DNA sequence: TGCAGTGCTAGGGGCAACGTAGACCACGAGCAGTACTCC. Its translation is CSARGNVDHEQYS. This chain joins TRBV20-1 and TRBJ2-7; D gene unclear. CDR1 is DFQATT, CDR2 SNEGSKA, per germline (reference sequence). Between the trimmed V and J ends, which lost 3 bases and 5 bases, there was a span of 14 bases. The CDR3 has 13 residues.

This clonotype was seen once. This CDR3 is missing its conserved last phenylalanine or tryptophan, likely due to a read error. The V gene is TRBV20-1, the J gene TRBJ2-7; TRBD2 matches at 15 bases. This CDR3 comprises 14 residues. In germline, CDR1 is DFQATT, CDR2 SNEGSKA (reference sequence). The CDR3 sequence: CGARTSGRAYEQYS. The CDR3 region has the DNA TGCGGTGCCAGGACTAGCGGGAGGGCTTACGAGCAGTACTCC.

The chain employs TRBV30 and TRBJ2-7, with D possibly called TRBD1 or TRBD2 (5 bases each). Looked up from germline, CDR1 is GTSNPN and CDR2 is SVGIG (reference sequence). The CDR3 spans 14 residues. Trimming stripped 0 bases from V and 4 bases from J, with 13 bases between. CDR3 residues: CAWSVTGRQYEQYF. DNA of the CDR3: TGTGCCTGGAGTGTAACGGGACGGCAATACGAGCAGTACTTC.

The V gene is TRBV6-1, the J gene TRBJ2-3, with D perhaps matching TRBD1 (6 bases). Germline lookup yields CDR1 MNHNS and CDR2 SASEGT. Trimming took 11 bases from V and 6 from J, leaving 21 bases between them. The CDR3 sequence is 14 residues long. The CDR3 nucleotides are TGTGCCCTCTCGGCTGTAGGGGGATCCGATACGCAGTATTTT. This encodes CALSAVGGSDTQYF.

About this clonotype itself: Lacking the conserved final phenylalanine or tryptophan, this CDR3 likely reflects a read error. This rearrangement joins TRBV6-5 to TRBJ2-6, with D possibly being TRBD2 (6 bases). CDR3 length equals 17 residues. CDR1 and CDR2 (germline): MNHEY, SVGAGI. The CDR3 reads CASSLARASSGANLLTI. The DNA for the CDR3 is TGTGCCAGCAGCCTAGCGCGAGCCAGCTCTGGGGCCAACCTCCTGACTATC.

To note about this clonotype: Germline and junction disagree at one end, which may indicate a read error. The DNA of the CDR3 is TGCGCCAGCAACCAAGAAGTTACGGGCAGTTCGGGCACTGAAGCTTTCTTT. Translating gives CASNQEVTGSSGTEAFF. The chain carries TRBV4-3 and TRBJ1-1, with no clear D. The CDR3 runs 17 residues. Germline V CDR1 and CDR2: LGHNA, YSLEER.

Comments on this clonotype: The junction departs from germline at one end; a sequencing error may be responsible. The CDR3 reads CVSSIGIAGGKTQYF. The CDR3, as DNA: TGTGTCAGCAGCATCGGAATAGCGGGGGGGAAGACCCAGTACTTC. The rearrangement uses TRBV11-3 and TRBJ2-5; 11 nucleotides line up with TRBD2. Germline lookup yields CDR1 SGHNT and CDR2 YENEEA. The CDR3 has 15 residues.

Remarks on this clonotype: The germline gene is not matched at one end of the junction; a read error may be the cause. The chain links TRBV11-2 to TRBJ2-5; D unresolved. This CDR3 is 13 amino acids long. The germline V gene has CDR1 SGHAT and CDR2 FQNNGV. CDR3 sequence: CASNSIGEETQYF. The CDR3 nucleotides are TGTGCCAGCAACTCTATAGGTGAAGAGACTCAGTACTTC.

This clonotype was observed once. One end of the junction does not line up with germline, which may come from a read error. This rearrangement joins TRBV30 to TRBJ2-1, with a weak D call TRBD2 (5 bases). Germline lookup yields CDR1 GTSNPN and CDR2 SVGIG (reference sequence). This CDR3 has 14 amino acids. This CDR3 reads CAWSLGSGYSEQFF. The CDR3, as DNA: TGTGCCTGGAGTCTAGGGAGTGGCTACAGTGAGCAGTTCTTC. Together with reference TRBV30 and TRBJ2-1, the CDR3 gives the full variable domain: SQTIHQWPATLVQPVGSPLSLECTVEGTSNPNLYWYRQAAGRGLQLLFYSVGIGQISSEVPQNLSASRPQDRQFILSSKKLLLSDSGFYLCAWSLGSGYSEQFFGPGTRLTVL.

Details on this clonotype: This may be a read error: a much more frequent sequence differs by one nucleotide. The CDR3 is CASIQDTQRGSSTDTQYF. The CDR3 region has the DNA TGTGCCAGCATCCAAGATACCCAGCGGGGCTCTAGCACAGATACGCAGTATTTT. The chain employs TRBV4-2 and TRBJ2-3; TRBD2 matches at 7 bases. CDR1 LGHNA and CDR2 YNFKEQ come from the germline V gene. CDR3 size: 18 residues.

In its sample, this clonotype was seen many times. The rearrangement links TRBV12-3 or TRBV12-4 to TRBJ2-1, with TRBD2 matching 11 bases. The CDR3 is 15 residues long. V lost 7 bases, J lost 5 bases, and 7 bases stayed unmatched. CDR3 nucleotide sequence: TGTGCCAGCACCGAATTACTAGCGGGGGACAATGAGCAGTTCTTC. Translated, it gives CASTELLAGDNEQFF.

Of note for this clonotype: One end of the junction is discordant with germline, which a read error may explain. The chain employs TRBV20-1 and TRBJ1-2; TRBD1 might be the D (5 bases). The CDR3 consists of 13 residues. Germline values: CDR1 DFQATT, CDR2 SNEGSKA (reference sequence). CDR3 in amino acids: CGAAPGTTDGHTF. CDR3 in DNA: TGCGGTGCTGCCCCAGGGACTACTGATGGCCATACCTTC.

CDR3 DNA sequence: TGTGCCAGCAGCTTAGGGCTAACGGGAGGCCCCCAAAACGACAATGAGCAGTTCTTC. It specifies CASSLGLTGGPQNDNEQFF. The V call is TRBV11-1, the J call TRBJ2-1, with TRBD2 matching 7 bases. The CDR3 extends over 19 amino acids. The J segment lost 5 bases and the V segment lost 1 base, leaving 17 bases of the junction unmatched. Germline V gives CDR1 SGHAT, CDR2 FQDESV (reference sequence).

To note about this clonotype: Sequence at one end of the junction differs from germline and may be a read error. The chain combines TRBV20-1 with TRBJ2-7; TRBD1 aligns across 8 bases. In germline, CDR1 is DFQATT, CDR2 SNEGSKA (reference sequence). The CDR3 runs 14 residues. CDR3 amino acids: CRARSGTGGHEQYF. CDR3 nucleotide sequence: TGCAGGGCTAGATCCGGGACAGGAGGTCACGAGCAGTACTTC.

Comments on this clonotype: A much larger clone differs by one base, so this may be a read error. The genes are TRBV12-3 or TRBV12-4 and TRBJ1-1; D possibly corresponds to TRBD1 (5 bases). There are 14 residues in the CDR3. The CDR3 loop is CPSSPQGRAFEAFF. The DNA of the CDR3 is TGTCCCAGCAGTCCGCAGGGTCGGGCCTTTGAAGCTTTCTTT.

This clonotype showed up just a few times. This likely comes from a read error, as the CDR3 has no conserved phenylalanine or tryptophan at its end. The chain combines TRBV11-2 with TRBJ1-2; D is ambiguous. Deletions cut 6 bases from V and 8 bases from J, with 16 bases between. This CDR3 is 13 amino acids long. Germline CDR1 is SGHAT and CDR2 is FQNNGV. The CDR3 region is CASSSLLMGGYTS. The CDR3 region has the DNA TGTGCCAGCAGTTCCTTACTGATGGGGGGCTACACCTCC.

This clonotype occurred many times. This chain uses TRBV5-8 with TRBJ1-1, with D unresolved. V lost 6 bases to trimming and J lost 6 bases, with 18 bases between them. The CDR3 is 14 residues long. CDR1 and CDR2 (germline): SGHTS, YDEGEE. The CDR3 is CASTPRTFRPEAFF. DNA of the CDR3: TGTGCCAGCACCCCAAGGACCTTCCGGCCTGAAGCTTTCTTT.